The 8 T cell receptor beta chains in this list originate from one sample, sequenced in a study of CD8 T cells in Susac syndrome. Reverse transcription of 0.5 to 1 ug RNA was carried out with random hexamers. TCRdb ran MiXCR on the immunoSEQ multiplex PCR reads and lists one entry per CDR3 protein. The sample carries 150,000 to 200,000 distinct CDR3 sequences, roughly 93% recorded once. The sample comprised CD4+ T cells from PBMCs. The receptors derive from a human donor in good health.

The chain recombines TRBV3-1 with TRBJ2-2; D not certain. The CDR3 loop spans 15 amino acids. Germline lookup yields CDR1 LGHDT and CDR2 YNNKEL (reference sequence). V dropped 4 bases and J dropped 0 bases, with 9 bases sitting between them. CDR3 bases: TGTGCCAGCAGCCCCCAGTGGGCGAACACCGGGGAGCTGTTTTTT. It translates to CASSPQWANTGELFF.

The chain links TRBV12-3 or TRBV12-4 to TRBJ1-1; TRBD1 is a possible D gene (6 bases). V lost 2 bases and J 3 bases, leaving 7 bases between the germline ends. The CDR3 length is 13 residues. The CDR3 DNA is TGTGCCAGCAGTTTAAGGGGGTACACTGAAGCTTTCTTT. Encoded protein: CASSLRGYTEAFF.

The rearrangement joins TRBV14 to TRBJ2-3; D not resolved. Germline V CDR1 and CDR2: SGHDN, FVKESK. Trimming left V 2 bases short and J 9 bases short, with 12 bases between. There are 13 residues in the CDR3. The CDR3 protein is CASSQRVLGTQYF. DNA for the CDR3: TGTGCCAGCAGCCAAAGGGTCCTCGGGACGCAGTATTTT.

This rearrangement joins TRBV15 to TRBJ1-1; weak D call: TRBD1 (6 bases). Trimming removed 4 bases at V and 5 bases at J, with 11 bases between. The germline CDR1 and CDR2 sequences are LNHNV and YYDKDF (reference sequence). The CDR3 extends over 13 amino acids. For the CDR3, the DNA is TGTGCCACCAGCATGCGCCAGGGGACTGAAGCTTTCTTT. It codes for CATSMRQGTEAFF.

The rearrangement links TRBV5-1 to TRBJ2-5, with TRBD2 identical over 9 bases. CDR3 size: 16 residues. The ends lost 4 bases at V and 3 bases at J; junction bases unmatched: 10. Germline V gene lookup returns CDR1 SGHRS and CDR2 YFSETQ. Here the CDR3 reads CASSTLGVAGEETQYF. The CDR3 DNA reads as TGCGCCAGCAGCACTCTCGGGGTAGCGGGGGAAGAGACCCAGTACTTC.

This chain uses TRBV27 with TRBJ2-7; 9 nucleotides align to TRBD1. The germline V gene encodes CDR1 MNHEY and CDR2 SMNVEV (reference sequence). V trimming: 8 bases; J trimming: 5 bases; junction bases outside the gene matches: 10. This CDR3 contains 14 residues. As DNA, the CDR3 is TGTGCCAGCCGAAGGGGGACAGGGACTCACGAGCAGTACTTC. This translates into CASRRGTGTHEQYF.

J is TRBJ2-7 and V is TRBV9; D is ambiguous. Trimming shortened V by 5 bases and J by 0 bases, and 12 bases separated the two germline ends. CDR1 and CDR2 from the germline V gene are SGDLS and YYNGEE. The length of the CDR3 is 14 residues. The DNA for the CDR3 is TGTGCCAGCAGTAGGGCAGAGAGCTCCTACGAGCAGTACTTC. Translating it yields CASSRAESSYEQYF.

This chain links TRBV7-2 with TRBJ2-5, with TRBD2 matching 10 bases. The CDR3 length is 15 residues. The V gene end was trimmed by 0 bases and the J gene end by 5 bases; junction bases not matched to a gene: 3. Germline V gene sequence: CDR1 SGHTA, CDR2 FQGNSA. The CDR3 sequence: CASSLATSGVETQYF. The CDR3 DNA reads TGTGCCAGCAGCTTAGCTACTAGCGGGGTGGAGACCCAGTACTTC.